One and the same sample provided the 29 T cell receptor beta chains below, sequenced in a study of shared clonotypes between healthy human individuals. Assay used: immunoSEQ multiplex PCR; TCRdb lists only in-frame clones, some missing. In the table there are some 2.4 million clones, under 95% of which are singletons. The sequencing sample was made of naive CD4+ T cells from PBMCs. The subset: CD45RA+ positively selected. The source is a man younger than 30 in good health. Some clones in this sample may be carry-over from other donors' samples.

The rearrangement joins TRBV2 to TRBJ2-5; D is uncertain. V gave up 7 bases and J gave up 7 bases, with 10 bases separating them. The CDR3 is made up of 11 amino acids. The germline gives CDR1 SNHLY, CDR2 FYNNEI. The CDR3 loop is CASTELGTQYF. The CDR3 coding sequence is TGTGCCAGCACGGAGTTAGGGACCCAGTACTTC.

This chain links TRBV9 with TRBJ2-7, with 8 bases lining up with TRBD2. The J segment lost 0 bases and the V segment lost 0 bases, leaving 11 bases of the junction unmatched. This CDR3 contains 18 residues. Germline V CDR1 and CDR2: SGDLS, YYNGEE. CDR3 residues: CASSVAGTPGGPSYEQYF. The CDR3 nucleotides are TGTGCCAGCAGCGTAGCTGGGACACCGGGAGGGCCCTCCTACGAGCAGTACTTC. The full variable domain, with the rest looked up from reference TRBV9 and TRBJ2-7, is DSGVTQTPKHLITATGQRVTLRCSPRSGDLSVYWYQQSLDQGLQFLIQYYNGEERAKGNILERFSAQQFPDLHSELNLSSLELGDSALYFCASSVAGTPGGPSYEQYFGPGTRLTVT.

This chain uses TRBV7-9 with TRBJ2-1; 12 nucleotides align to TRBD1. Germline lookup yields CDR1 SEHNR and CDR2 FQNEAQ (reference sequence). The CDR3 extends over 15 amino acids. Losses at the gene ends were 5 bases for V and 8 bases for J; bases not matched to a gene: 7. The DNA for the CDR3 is TGTGCCAGCAGCAGGGGGACAGGGGGCGACGATGAGCAGTTCTTC. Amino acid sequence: CASSRGTGGDDEQFF.

The CDR3 sequence is CASSPGDTRYEQYF. The CDR3 bases are TGTGCCAGCAGCCCCGGGGACACCCGCTACGAGCAGTACTTC. This sequence joins TRBV6-1 and TRBJ2-7; D is possibly TRBD1 (6 bases). This CDR3 region has 14 residues. The germline gives CDR1 MNHNS, CDR2 SASEGT. The ends were cut back, 6 bases at V and 3 bases at J, with 15 bases in the middle.

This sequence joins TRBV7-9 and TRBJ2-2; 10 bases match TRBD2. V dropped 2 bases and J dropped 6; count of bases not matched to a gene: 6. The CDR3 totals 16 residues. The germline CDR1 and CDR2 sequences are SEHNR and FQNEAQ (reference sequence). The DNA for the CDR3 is TGTGCCAGCAGCTTAACCGTAGCGGGAGGCTCCGGGGAGCTGTTTTTT. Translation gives CASSLTVAGGSGELFF.

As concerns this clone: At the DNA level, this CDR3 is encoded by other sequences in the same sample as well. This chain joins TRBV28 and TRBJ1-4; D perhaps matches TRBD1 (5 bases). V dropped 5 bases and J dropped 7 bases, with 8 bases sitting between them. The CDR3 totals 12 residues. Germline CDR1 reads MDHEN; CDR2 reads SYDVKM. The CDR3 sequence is CASSGGGEKLFF. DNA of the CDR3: TGTGCCAGCAGTGGGGGAGGTGAAAAACTGTTTTTT.

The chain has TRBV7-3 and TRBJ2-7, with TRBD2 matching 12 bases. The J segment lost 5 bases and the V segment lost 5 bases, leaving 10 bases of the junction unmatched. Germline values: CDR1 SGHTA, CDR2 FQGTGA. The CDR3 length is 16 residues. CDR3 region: CASSPRRLAGVHEQYF. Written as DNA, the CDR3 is TGTGCCAGCAGCCCGAGAAGACTAGCGGGAGTCCACGAGCAGTACTTC.

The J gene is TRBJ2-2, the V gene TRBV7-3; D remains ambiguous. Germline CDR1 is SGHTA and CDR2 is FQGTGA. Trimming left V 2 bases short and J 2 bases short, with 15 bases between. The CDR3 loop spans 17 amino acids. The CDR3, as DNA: TGTGCCAGCAGCTTACTCAACTCGGCATTCAACACCGGGGAGCTGTTTTTT. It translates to CASSLLNSAFNTGELFF.

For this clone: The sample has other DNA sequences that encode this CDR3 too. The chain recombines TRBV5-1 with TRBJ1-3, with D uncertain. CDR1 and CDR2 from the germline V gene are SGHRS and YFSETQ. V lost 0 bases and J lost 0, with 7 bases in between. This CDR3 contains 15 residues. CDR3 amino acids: CASSLEGSSGNTIYF. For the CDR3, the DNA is TGCGCCAGCAGCTTGGAAGGCAGCTCTGGAAACACCATATATTTT. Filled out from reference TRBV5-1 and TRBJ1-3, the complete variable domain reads KAGVTQTPRYLIKTRGQQVTLSCSPISGHRSVSWYQQTPGQGLQFLFEYFSETQRNKGNFPGRFSGRQFSNSRSEMNVSTLELGDSALYLCASSLEGSSGNTIYFGEGSWLTVV.

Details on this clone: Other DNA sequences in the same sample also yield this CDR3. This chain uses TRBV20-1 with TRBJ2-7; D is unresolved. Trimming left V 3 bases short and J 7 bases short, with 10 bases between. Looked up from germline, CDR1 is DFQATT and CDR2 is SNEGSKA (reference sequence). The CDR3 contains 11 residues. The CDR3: CSARLVGEQYF. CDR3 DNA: TGCAGTGCTAGGCTAGTGGGGGAGCAGTACTTC.

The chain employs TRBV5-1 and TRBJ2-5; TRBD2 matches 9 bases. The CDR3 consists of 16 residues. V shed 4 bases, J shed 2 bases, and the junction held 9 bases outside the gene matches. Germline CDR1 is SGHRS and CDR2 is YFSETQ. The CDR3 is CASSPVMTSGQETQYF. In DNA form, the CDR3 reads TGCGCCAGCAGCCCAGTGATGACTAGCGGACAAGAGACCCAGTACTTC. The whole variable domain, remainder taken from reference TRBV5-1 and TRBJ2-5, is KAGVTQTPRYLIKTRGQQVTLSCSPISGHRSVSWYQQTPGQGLQFLFEYFSETQRNKGNFPGRFSGRQFSNSRSEMNVSTLELGDSALYLCASSPVMTSGQETQYFGPGTRLLVL.

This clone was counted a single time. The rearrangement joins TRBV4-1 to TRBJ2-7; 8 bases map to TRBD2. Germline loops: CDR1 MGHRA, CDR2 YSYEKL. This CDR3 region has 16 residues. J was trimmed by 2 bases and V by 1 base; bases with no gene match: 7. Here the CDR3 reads CASSQVTGTRPYEQYF. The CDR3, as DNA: TGCGCCAGCAGCCAAGTGACCGGGACTAGACCCTACGAGCAGTACTTC.

The CDR3 DNA reads TGTGCCAGCAGCTTGGTGTCTAGCGGGATCTACGAGCAGTACTTC. It is translated as CASSLVSSGIYEQYF. The V call is TRBV5-4, the J call TRBJ2-7; TRBD2 matches at 9 bases. Losses at the gene ends were 0 bases for V and 3 bases for J; bases not matched to a gene: 4. The germline CDR1 and CDR2 sequences are SGHNT and YYREEE (reference sequence). The CDR3 is 15 amino acids.

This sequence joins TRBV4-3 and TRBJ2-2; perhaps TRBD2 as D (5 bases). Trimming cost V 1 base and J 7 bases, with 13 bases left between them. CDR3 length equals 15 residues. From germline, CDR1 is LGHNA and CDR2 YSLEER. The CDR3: CASSQALIGVGELFF. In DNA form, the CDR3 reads TGCGCCAGCAGCCAAGCTCTTATCGGGGTCGGGGAGCTGTTTTTT.

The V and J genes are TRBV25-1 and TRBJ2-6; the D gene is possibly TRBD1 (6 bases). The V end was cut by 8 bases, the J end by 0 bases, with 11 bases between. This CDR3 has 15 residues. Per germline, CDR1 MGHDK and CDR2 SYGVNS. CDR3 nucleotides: TGTGCCAGCTCCTGGACAGCCTCTGGGGCCAACGTCCTGACTTTC. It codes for CASSWTASGANVLTF.

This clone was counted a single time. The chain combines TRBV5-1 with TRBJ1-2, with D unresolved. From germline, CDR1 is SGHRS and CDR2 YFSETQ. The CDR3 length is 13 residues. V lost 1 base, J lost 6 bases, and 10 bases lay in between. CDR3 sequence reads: CASSLYTVDGYTF. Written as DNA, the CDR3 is TGCGCCAGCAGCTTGTATACCGTGGATGGCTACACCTTC.

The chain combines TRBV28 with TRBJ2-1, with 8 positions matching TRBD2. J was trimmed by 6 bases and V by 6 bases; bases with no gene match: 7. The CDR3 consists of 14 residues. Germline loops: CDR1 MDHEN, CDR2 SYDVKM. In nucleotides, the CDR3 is TGTGCCAGCAGCCTAGCGGGCCTAACCAATGAGCAGTTCTTC. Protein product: CASSLAGLTNEQFF.

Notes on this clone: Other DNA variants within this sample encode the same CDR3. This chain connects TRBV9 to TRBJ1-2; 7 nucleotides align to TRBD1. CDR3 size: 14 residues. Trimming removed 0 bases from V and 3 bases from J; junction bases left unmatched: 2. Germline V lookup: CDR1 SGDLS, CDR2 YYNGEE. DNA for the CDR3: TGTGCCAGCAGCGTAGGACAGGGCGACTATGGCTACACCTTC. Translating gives CASSVGQGDYGYTF. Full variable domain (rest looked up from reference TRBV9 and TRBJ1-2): DSGVTQTPKHLITATGQRVTLRCSPRSGDLSVYWYQQSLDQGLQFLIQYYNGEERAKGNILERFSAQQFPDLHSELNLSSLELGDSALYFCASSVGQGDYGYTFGSGTRLTVV.

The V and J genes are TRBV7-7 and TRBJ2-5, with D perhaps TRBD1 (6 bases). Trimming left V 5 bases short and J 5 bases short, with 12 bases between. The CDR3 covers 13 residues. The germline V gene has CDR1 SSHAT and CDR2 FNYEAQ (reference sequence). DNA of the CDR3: TGTGCCAGCAGCCAGTCAGGGGACGAGACCCAGTACTTC. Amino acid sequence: CASSQSGDETQYF.

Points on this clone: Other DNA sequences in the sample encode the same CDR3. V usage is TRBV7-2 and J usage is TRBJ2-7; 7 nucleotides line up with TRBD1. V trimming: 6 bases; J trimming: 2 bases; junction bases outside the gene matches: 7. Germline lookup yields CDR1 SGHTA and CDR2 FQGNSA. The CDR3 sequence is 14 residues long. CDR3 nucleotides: TGTGCCAGCAGTTCCAGACAGGGCGCCTACGAGCAGTACTTC. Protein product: CASSSRQGAYEQYF.

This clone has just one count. CDR3 protein: CASSPQRAPTDTQYF. The CDR3 nucleotides are TGTGCCAGCAGCCCGCAGCGGGCACCCACAGATACGCAGTATTTT. This chain links TRBV7-9 with TRBJ2-3, with D possibly matching TRBD2 (6 bases). This CDR3 has 15 residues. Germline V gene data show CDR1 as SEHNR and CDR2 as FQNEAQ (reference sequence). V lost 5 bases and J lost 2, with 14 bases in between.

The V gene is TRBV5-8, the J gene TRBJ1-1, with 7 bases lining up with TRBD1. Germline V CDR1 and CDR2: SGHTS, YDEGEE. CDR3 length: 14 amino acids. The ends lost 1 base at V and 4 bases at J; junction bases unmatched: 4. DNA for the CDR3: TGTGCCAGCAGCTTGTACAGGGGTGGCACTGAAGCTTTCTTT. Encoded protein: CASSLYRGGTEAFF.

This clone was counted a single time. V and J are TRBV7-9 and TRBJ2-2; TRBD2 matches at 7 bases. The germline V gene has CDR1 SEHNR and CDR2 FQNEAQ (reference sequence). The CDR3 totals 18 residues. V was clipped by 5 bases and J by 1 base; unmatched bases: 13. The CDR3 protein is CASSPRARLAENTGELFF. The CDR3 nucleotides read TGTGCCAGCAGCCCACGAGCCCGACTAGCAGAGAACACCGGGGAGCTGTTTTTT.

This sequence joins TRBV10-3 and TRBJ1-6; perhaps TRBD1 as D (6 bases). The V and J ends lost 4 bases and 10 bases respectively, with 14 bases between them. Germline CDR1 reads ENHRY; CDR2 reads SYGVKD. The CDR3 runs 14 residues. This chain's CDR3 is CAISVGERGSPLHF. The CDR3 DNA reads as TGTGCCATCAGTGTGGGAGAAAGGGGGTCACCCCTCCACTTT.

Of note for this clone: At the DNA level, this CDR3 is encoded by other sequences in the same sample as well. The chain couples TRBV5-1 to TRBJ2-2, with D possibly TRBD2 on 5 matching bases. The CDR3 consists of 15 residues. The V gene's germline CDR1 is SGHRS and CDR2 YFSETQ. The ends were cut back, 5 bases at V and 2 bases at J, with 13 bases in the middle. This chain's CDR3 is CASSLTGSNTGELFF. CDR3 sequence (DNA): TGCGCCAGCAGTCTGACGGGATCTAACACCGGGGAGCTGTTTTTT.

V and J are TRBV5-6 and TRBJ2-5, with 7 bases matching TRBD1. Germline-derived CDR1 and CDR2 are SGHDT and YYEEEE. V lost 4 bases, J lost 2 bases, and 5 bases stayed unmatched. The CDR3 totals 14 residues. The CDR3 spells CASSPWDRQETQYF. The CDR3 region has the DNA TGTGCCAGCAGCCCGTGGGACAGACAAGAGACCCAGTACTTC.

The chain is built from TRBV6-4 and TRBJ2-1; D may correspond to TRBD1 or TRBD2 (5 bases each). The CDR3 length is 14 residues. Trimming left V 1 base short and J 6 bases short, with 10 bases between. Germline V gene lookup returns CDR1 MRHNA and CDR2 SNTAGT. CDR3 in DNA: TGTGCCAGCAGTGACTTAAAGAGGGGCAATGAGCAGTTCTTC. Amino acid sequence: CASSDLKRGNEQFF.

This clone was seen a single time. In DNA form, the CDR3 reads TGTGCCAGCAGCTTCCCCGGGACTAGCCAAGATACGCAGTATTTT. As protein: CASSFPGTSQDTQYF. The V call is TRBV7-3, the J call TRBJ2-3, with TRBD2 matching over 9 bases. V lost 3 bases to trimming and J lost 5 bases; unmatched junction nucleotides: 6. Germline lookup yields CDR1 SGHTA and CDR2 FQGTGA. CDR3 length: 15 residues.

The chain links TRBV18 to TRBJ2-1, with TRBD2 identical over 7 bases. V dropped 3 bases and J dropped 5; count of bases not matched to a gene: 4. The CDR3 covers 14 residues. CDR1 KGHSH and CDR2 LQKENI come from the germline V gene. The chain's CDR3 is CASSPLAENNEQFF. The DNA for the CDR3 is TGTGCCAGCTCACCTCTAGCGGAGAACAATGAGCAGTTCTTC.